This T cell receptor beta chain was recorded in a study of CXCR3-negative and CXCR3-positive naive CD8 T cells. Findings and limits, study-wide: Memory cells differed in TRBV-TRBJ usage, but naive CXCR3-negative and CXCR3-positive cells had similar usage. CXCR3-positive naive cells carried more hydrophobic TRB CDR3s than CXCR3-negative naive cells did.

UMI-labeled TRB cDNA libraries were prepared by 5' RACE. TCRdb re-analyzed the 5' RACE reads; it lists each CDR3 protein once, without DNA. The data include more than 80,000 distinct CDR3 sequences; the top ten clones carry over 0.35%. Germline loops: CDR1 SGDLS, CDR2 YYNGEE. The length of the CDR3 is 13 residues. Worth noting for this clonotype: Its antigen is not known.

This chain links TRBV9 with TRBJ2-1. The source of this sequence is a human donor in good health. Some clones in this sample may be carry-over from other donors' samples. The sequenced sample consisted of naive CXCR3+ CD8+ T cells from blood. Documented subset: CD45RO-CCR7+CD27+CD95- naive CD8+ T cells expressing CXCR3 (TNR3+). CDR3 amino acids: CASSVGPNDEQFF.